The sequence of this TCR beta chain was determined in a study of graft-versus-host responses after intestinal transplantation. The study, taken as a whole, reports: Within the allografts of patients who had graft-donor T cell macrochimerism, graft-versus-host to host-versus-graft clonal ratios were high. The recipient marrow held GvH clones, and some of them showed up first in ileum or blood. GvH clone levels peaked in circulation, and this peak was associated with early post-transplant HvG declines.

Details on this clone: The antigen is unknown.

TCRdb's table, derived via immunoSEQ multiplex PCR, lists solely in-frame clones and lacks some. The data contain 80,000 to 100,000 clones, approximately 90% of them singletons. The germline V gene has CDR1 SNHLY and CDR2 FYNNEI. Deletions cut 8 bases from V and 2 bases from J, with 16 bases between. The CDR3 runs to 14 residues. The sequence derives from a human donor who received an intestinal transplant. V is TRBV2 and J is TRBJ2-7; perhaps TRBD2 as D (6 bases). Sequenced here: unstimulated CD4+ T cells sorted from spleen or lymph node cells, sampled before intestinal transplant. CDR3 DNA: TGTGCCAGCTTAGCGGCCCCGGCGCCCTACGAGCAGTACTTC. The encoded protein is CASLAAPAPYEQYF.